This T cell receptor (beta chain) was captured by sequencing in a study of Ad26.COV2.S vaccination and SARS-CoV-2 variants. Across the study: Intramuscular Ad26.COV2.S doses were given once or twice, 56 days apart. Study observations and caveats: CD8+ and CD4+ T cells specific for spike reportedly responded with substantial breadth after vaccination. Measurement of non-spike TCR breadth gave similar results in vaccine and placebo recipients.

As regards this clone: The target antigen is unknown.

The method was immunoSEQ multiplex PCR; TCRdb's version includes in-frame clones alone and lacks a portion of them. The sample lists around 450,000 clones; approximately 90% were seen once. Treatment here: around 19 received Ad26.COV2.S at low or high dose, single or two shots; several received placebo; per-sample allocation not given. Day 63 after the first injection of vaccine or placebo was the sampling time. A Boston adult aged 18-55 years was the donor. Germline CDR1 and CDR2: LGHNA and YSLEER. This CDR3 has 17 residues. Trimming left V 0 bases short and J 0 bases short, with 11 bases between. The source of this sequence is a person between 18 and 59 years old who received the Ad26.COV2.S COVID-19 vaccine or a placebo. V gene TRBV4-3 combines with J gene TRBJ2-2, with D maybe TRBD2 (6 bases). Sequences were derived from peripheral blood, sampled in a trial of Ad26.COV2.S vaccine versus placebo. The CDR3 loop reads CASSQDRRGSNTGELFF. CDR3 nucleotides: TGCGCCAGCAGCCAAGATCGGCGGGGATCGAACACCGGGGAGCTGTTTTTT.